What follows are 9 T cell receptor beta chains derived from one specimen sequenced in a study of identical twins. One entry per CDR3 protein results from TCRdb running MiXCR on the 5' RACE reads. The sample shows some 900,000 distinct CDR3 sequences, 12% of them seen only once. The same specimen was also included in a second study, on yellow fever vaccine responses in identical twins.

The material sequenced was PBMCs. The receptors come from a woman aged 18-30 years in good health.

This clonotype was seen more than once but under ten times. The chain joins TRBV20-1 to TRBJ2-1; TRBD1 aligns across 7 bases. The CDR3 has 13 residues. Germline V gene lookup returns CDR1 DFQATT and CDR2 SNEGSKA (reference sequence). Trimming took 5 bases from V and 6 from J; bases not matched to a gene: 7. The CDR3 nucleotides are TGCAGTGCTCCAGACGACAGGGCCAATGAGCAGTTCTTC. It translates to CSAPDDRANEQFF.

This clonotype was detected only a few times. The rearrangement joins TRBV5-1 to TRBJ2-3; 7 bases map to TRBD2. V lost 0 bases to trimming and J lost 5 bases; unmatched junction nucleotides: 9. CDR3 size: 16 residues. Germline loops: CDR1 SGHRS, CDR2 YFSETQ. CDR3 coding DNA: TGCGCCAGCAGCTTGGCAGTGGGAGGGCCGGTAGATACGCAGTATTTT. This codes for CASSLAVGGPVDTQYF.

The rearrangement links TRBV9 to TRBJ2-1; TRBD2 is a possible D gene (7 bases). Trimming cost V 5 bases and J 8 bases, with 20 bases left between them. Germline values: CDR1 SGDLS, CDR2 YYNGEE. CDR3 length equals 15 residues. DNA for the CDR3: TGTGCCAGCAGGGGGGGGCTAGCCCTATCCGATGAGCAGTTCTTC. It is translated as CASRGGLALSDEQFF. The full variable domain, its missing parts supplied by reference TRBV9 and TRBJ2-1, is DSGVTQTPKHLITATGQRVTLRCSPRSGDLSVYWYQQSLDQGLQFLIQYYNGEERAKGNILERFSAQQFPDLHSELNLSSLELGDSALYFCASRGGLALSDEQFFGPGTRLTVL.

This clonotype has only a few counts. The chain combines TRBV5-1 with TRBJ1-1; 8 positions match TRBD1. The CDR3 consists of 14 residues. Germline values: CDR1 SGHRS, CDR2 YFSETQ. V shed 5 bases, J shed 6 bases, and the junction held 9 bases outside the gene matches. The DNA of the CDR3 is TGCGCCAGCAGAATGACAGGGGCTATCCCTGAAGCTTTCTTT. Translating it yields CASRMTGAIPEAFF.

This clonotype was detected a few times. V is TRBV28 and J is TRBJ2-7; tentatively, D is TRBD2 (5 bases). V was clipped by 3 bases and J by 9 bases, with 15 bases between them. CDR3 size: 13 residues. The V gene's germline CDR1 is MDHEN and CDR2 SYDVKM. The CDR3 protein is CASSFLDSGVQYF. Written as DNA, the CDR3 is TGTGCCAGCAGTTTTTTGGACTCCGGGGTGCAGTACTTC.

V usage is TRBV5-1 and J usage is TRBJ2-5; possible D gene TRBD1, 6 bases. CDR3 length: 15 amino acids. Germline lookup yields CDR1 SGHRS and CDR2 YFSETQ. V was pared by 4 bases and J by 5 bases, with 18 bases between. The CDR3 nucleotides read TGCGCCAGCAGCCCACCCCCCAGGGGTCCGGAGACCCAGTACTTC. Translated, it gives CASSPPPRGPETQYF.

This clonotype turned up a few times. CDR3 in DNA: TGCGCCAGCAGCCCCCAGAGCCGGAGGAATTCACCCCTCCACTTT. This translates into CASSPQSRRNSPLHF. J is TRBJ1-6 and V is TRBV4-1, with D unclear. CDR3 size: 15 residues. V was pared by 4 bases and J by 7 bases, with 14 bases between. Germline lookup yields CDR1 MGHRA and CDR2 YSYEKL.

This clonotype was seen a few times. The chain's CDR3 is CASRELGQVNTEAFF. For the CDR3, the DNA is TGTGCCAGTAGGGAACTGGGACAGGTGAACACTGAAGCTTTCTTT. This rearrangement joins TRBV19 to TRBJ1-1, with 8 positions matching TRBD1. CDR1 is LNHDA and CDR2 is SQIVND in the germline V gene (reference sequence). With 6 bases clipped from V and 0 bases from J, the junction kept 6 bases outside the gene matches. The CDR3 contains 15 residues.

The genes are TRBV6-1 and TRBJ1-6; TRBD1 might be the D (5 bases). The CDR3 consists of 15 residues. The germline V gene encodes CDR1 MNHNS and CDR2 SASEGT. V lost 6 bases to trimming and J lost 0 bases, with 9 bases between them. The CDR3 region is CASRQASSYNSPLHF. The CDR3 DNA reads TGTGCCAGCAGACAGGCAAGCTCCTATAATTCACCCCTCCACTTT.